This T cell receptor (beta chain) came from a study of blood T cell repertoires in COVID-19. At the level of the study: The samples span acute and convalescent COVID-19 from the United States, Italy and Spain. The analysed material was cDNA or gDNA that came from T cells, B-cell-depleted T cells, or PBMCs.

The CDR3 is made up of 13 amino acids. The V gene lost 1 base and the J gene lost 7 bases, with 11 bases spanning the gap. Germline loops: CDR1 LNHDA, CDR2 SQIVND (reference sequence). Per the authors' pipeline: Amplification from reference gene primers served as the basis for estimated nucleated cell counts. Produced via immunoSEQ multiplex PCR; TCRdb's table is partial and in-frame only. The DNA was the basis for D and trimming; V, J and clone size are from that table. The sample consists of roughly 100,000 clones, more than 80% of them appearing once. This clone appeared once. Sequenced sample: peripheral blood. V usage is TRBV19 and J usage is TRBJ2-7; TRBD2 might be the D (7 bases). The receptor's source is a human donor in a cohort sampled during active COVID-19. For the CDR3, the DNA is TGTGCCAGTAGTATAGCACAGGGAGGGGAGCAGTACTTC. As protein: CASSIAQGGEQYF.